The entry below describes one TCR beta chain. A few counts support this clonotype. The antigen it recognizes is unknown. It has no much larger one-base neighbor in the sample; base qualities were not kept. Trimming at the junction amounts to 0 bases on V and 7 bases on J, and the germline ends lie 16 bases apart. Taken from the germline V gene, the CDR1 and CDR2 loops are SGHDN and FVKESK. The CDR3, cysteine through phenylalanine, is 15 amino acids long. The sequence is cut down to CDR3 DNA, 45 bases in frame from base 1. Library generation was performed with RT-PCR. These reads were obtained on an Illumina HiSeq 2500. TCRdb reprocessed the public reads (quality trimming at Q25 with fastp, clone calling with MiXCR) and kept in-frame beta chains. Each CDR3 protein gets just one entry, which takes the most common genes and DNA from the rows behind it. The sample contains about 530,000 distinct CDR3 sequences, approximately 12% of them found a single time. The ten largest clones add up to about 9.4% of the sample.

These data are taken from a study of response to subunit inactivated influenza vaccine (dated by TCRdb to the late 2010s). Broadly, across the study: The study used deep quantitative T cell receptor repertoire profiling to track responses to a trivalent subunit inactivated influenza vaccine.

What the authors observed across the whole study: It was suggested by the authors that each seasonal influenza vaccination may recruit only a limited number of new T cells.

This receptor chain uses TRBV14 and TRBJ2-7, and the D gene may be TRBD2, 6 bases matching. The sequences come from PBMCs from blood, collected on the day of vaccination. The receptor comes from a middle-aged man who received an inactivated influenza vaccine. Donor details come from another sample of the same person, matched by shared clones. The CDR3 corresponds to CASSQESGDWYEQYF. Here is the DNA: TGTGCCAGCAGCCAAGAGTCTGGGGACTGGTATGAGCAGTACTTC.